Sequencing of this T cell receptor (beta chain) was carried out in a study of human T cells and chemical hapten exposure (dated by TCRdb to the early 2020s). For context, the study as a whole: For sensitization, 2% DPC in acetone was applied to a 2 cm by 2 cm area of upper inner arm skin. Roughly 30 alopecia patients provided blood for TCR sequencing at one to four time points (pre-sensitization, 2, 6 and 24 weeks). Patients additionally received weekly therapeutic DPC doses to the scalp throughout the approximately 22-week study period. Blood was sampled from patients pre-sensitization (week 0) and at 2, 6 and about 24 weeks after DPC sensitization. Patch testing was done on the upper back using Finn chambers containing 0.01% DPC, and results were scored after 6 days according to International Contact Dermatitis Research Group standards. In alopecia patients, the study followed how the peripheral blood TCR repertoire changed in vivo over primary and secondary sensitization to diphenylcyclopropenone (DPC), a hapten. The libraries were sequenced as a pool, and the TCR yield per sample differed mostly because of small variations in library volumes within the pool. The patient cohort, mostly female, included alopecia areata with under or over 50% scalp involvement, alopecia totalis and alopecia universalis.

Libraries came from RACE. These reads were obtained on a NextSeq 500. Library preparation attached unique molecular identifiers to individual cDNA molecules for quantitative, reproducible TCR counting. For every blood RNA sample, sequencing covered both the TCR alpha and TCR beta chains. The study's own analysis went as follows. A median of about 87,000 TCRs per sample was observed, with a range of 23,224 to 690,600. The Decombinator software suite was used to annotate V, J and CDR3 in the TCR reads. For PS versus PT1 abundance plots, all samples were subsampled to the same number of TCRs (28,000). TCRs were defined as expanded if absent before sensitization and observed at least eight times at the 2-week time point. Using fastp at Q25 and MiXCR, TCRdb reprocessed the public reads and kept productive beta chains. Rows merge per CDR3 protein into single entries with the most common DNA and genes. Here the V and J calls rest on TCRdb's processing, not on the authors' analysis. The sample table holds under 300,000 distinct CDR3 sequences, of which approximately 8.6% were seen once. About 2.1% of the sample belongs to the ten largest clones.

On the study overall, not on this receptor specifically: The number of PT1 expanded TCRs positively correlated with patch test score, significant at thresholds 8, 16 and 32 but not 4. Expanded TCRs formed significantly more large CDR3 similarity clusters than pre-sensitization or healthy control sets, consistent with antigen-driven responses. DPC sensitization did not change how many TCRs were above 1 in 1000 frequency, and no evidence was found of alterations in global repertoire structure. After repeated subsampling, changes were observed in the strength of the expansion versus patch-test correlation and in the threshold at which the correlation became significant. Alopecia, a presumed autoimmune disease, was present in all patients, so the immune response of the patients might differ from that of healthy individuals.

Explained via the paper, the time point label denotes: pre-sensitization, week 0. In the paper's terms, the treatment or condition label means: therapeutic diphenylcyclopropenone sensitization with weekly scalp DPC. At each patch-test visit, blood was drawn before the patch test was applied. Patients were considered eligible if aged 18 to 70, diagnosed with alopecia and deemed suitable for DPC therapy, and patients were excluded if pregnant. Total RNA was isolated from unfractionated whole blood collected in Tempus Blood RNA tubes. Trimming removed 6 bases from V and 5 bases from J, leaving 13 bases between the germline ends. The cysteine opens and the phenylalanine closes a CDR3 of 12 amino acids. Kept here is only the CDR3 DNA, which spans 36 bases and is read in frame from base 1. In the germline V gene, CDR1 corresponds to SQVTM and CDR2 to ANQGSEA. Ten or more counts support this clonotype. Its antigen specificity is not known. One base away there is no much larger clone; base qualities are not given.

The source was whole blood, collected in connection with sensitization to the hapten diphenylcyclopropenone (DPC). This chain is built from TRBV29-1 and TRBJ1-1, and perhaps TRBD1 as D gene, on 6 matching bases. This receptor was taken from a woman in her forties with alopecia areata. Some clones in this sample may be carry-over from other donors' samples. The CDR3 corresponds to CSVGIQGTEAFF. The sequenced DNA is TGCAGCGTGGGGATACAGGGAACTGAAGCTTTCTTT. Where the CDR3 stops, the reference TRBV29-1 and TRBJ1-1 genes take over; the full variable domain is SAVISQKPSRDICQRGTSLTIQCQVDSQVTMMFWYRQQPGQSLTLIATANQGSEATYESGFVIDKFPISRPNLTFSTLTVSNMSPEDSSIYLCSVGIQGTEAFFGQGTRLTVV.